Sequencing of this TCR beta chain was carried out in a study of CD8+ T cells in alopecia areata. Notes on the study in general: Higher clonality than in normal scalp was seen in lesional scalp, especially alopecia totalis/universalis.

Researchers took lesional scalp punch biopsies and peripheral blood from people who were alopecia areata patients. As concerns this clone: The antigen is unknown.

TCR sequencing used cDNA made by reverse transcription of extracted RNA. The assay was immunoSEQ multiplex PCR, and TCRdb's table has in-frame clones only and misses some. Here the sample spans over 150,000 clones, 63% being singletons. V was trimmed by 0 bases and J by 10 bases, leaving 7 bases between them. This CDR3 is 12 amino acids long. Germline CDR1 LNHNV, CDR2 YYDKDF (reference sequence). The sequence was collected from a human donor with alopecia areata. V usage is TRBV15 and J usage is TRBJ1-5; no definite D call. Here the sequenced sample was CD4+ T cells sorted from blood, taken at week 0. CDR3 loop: CATSRDTGPQHF. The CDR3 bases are TGTGCCACCAGCAGAGATACCGGTCCCCAGCATTTT.